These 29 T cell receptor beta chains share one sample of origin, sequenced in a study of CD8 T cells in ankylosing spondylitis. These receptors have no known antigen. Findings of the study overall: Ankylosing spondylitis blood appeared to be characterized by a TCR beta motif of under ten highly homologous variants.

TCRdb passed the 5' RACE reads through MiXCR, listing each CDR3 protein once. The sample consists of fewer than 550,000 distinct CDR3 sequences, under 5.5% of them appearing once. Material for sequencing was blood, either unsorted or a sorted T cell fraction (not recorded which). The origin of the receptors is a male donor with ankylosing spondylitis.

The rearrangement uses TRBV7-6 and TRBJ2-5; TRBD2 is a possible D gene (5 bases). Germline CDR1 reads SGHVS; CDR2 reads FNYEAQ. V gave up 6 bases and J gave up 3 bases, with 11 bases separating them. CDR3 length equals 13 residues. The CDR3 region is CASRRAVKETQYF. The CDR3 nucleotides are TGTGCCAGCAGGCGGGCAGTTAAAGAGACCCAGTACTTC.

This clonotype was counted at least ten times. CDR3 sequence reads: CASSHPGTGAYGYTF. As DNA, the CDR3 is TGTGCCAGCAGTCATCCCGGGACAGGGGCCTATGGCTACACCTTC. The chain is built from TRBV6-1 and TRBJ1-2; 10 bases are shared with TRBD1. The CDR3 totals 15 residues. V lost 5 bases and J lost 4; bases outside the gene matches: 7. CDR1 is MNHNS and CDR2 is SASEGT in the germline V gene.

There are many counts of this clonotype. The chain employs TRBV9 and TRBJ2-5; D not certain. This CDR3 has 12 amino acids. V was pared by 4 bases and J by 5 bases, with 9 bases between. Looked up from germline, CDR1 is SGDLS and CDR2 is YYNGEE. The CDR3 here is CASSIFGETQYF. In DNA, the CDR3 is TGTGCCAGCAGCATCTTCGGGGAGACCCAGTACTTC.

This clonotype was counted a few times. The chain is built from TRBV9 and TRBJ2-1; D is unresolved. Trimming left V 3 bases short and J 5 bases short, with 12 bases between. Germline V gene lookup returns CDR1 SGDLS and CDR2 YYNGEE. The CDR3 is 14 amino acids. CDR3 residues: CASSAPFLDNEQFF. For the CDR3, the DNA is TGTGCCAGCAGCGCTCCGTTCCTAGACAATGAGCAGTTCTTC. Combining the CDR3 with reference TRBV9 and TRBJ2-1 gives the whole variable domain DSGVTQTPKHLITATGQRVTLRCSPRSGDLSVYWYQQSLDQGLQFLIQYYNGEERAKGNILERFSAQQFPDLHSELNLSSLELGDSALYFCASSAPFLDNEQFFGPGTRLTVL.

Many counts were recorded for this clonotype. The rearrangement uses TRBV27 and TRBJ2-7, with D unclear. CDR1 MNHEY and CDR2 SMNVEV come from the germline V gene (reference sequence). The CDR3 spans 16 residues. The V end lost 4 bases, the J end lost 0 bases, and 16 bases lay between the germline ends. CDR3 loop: CASSSVVAIHSYEQYF. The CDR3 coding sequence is TGTGCCAGCAGTTCTGTCGTGGCGATCCACTCCTACGAGCAGTACTTC.

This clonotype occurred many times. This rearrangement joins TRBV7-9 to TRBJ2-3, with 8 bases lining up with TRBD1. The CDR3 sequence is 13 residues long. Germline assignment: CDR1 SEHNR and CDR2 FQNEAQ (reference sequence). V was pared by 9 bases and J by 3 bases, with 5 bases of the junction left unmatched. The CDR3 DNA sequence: TGTGCCAGGCAGGGGGCCGGGACAGATACGCAGTATTTT. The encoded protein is CARQGAGTDTQYF.

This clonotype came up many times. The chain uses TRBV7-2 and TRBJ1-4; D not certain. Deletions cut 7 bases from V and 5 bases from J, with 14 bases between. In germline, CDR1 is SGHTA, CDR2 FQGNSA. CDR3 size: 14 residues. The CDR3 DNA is TGTGCCAGCACCCCGGATAACGCAAATGAAAAACTGTTTTTT. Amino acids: CASTPDNANEKLFF.

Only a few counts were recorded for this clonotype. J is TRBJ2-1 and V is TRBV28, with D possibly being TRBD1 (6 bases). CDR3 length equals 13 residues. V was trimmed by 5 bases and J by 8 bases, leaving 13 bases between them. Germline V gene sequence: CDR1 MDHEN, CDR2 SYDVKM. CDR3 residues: CASSLQGRDEQFF. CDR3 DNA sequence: TGTGCCAGCAGTCTACAGGGTAGGGATGAGCAGTTCTTC. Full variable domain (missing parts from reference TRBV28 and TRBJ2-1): DVKVTQSSRYLVKRTGEKVFLECVQDMDHENMFWYRQDPGLGLRLIYFSYDVKMKEKGDIPEGYSVSREKKERFSLILESASTNQTSMYLCASSLQGRDEQFFGPGTRLTVL.

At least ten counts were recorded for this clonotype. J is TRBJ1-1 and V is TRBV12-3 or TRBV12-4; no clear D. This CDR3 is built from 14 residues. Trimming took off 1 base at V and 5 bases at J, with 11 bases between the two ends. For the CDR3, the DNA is TGTGCCAGCAGTTTAGAGGGCTCGGAGACTGAAGCTTTCTTT. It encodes CASSLEGSETEAFF.

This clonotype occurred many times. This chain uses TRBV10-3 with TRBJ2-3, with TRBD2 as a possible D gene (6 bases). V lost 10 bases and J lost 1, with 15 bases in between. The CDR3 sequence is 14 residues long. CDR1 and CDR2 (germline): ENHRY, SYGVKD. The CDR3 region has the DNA TGTGCCACCTCCGGAGGGTGGGGCACAGATACGCAGTATTTT. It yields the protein CATSGGWGTDTQYF.

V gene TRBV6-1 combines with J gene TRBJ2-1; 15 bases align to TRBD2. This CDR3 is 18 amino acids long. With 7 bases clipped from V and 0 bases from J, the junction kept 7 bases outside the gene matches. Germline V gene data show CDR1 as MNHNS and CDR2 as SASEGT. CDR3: CASTRGLAGGSSYNEQFF. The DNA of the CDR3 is TGTGCCAGCACCCGGGGACTAGCGGGAGGAAGCTCCTACAATGAGCAGTTCTTC.

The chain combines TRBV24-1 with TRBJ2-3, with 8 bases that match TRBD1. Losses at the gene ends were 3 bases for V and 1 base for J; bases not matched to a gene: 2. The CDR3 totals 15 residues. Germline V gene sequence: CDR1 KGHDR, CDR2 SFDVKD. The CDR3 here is CATSDTGGRTDTQYF. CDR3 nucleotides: TGTGCCACCAGTGATACAGGGGGGCGCACAGATACGCAGTATTTT.

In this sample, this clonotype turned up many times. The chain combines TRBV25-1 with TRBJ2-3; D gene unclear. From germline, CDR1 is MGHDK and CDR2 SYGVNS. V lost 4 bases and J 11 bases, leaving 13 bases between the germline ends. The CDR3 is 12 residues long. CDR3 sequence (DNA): TGTGCCAGCAGTGCTACGACCTGGGGGCAGTATTTT. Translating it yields CASSATTWGQYF.

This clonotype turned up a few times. The CDR3 DNA reads TGTGCCAGCAATATCAGGGACAGGGTGGCTAGCGGGAGAGTGGGAAATGAGCAGTTCTTC. It is translated as CASNIRDRVASGRVGNEQFF. The chain carries TRBV12-3 or TRBV12-4 and TRBJ2-1, with D possibly being TRBD2 (10 bases). This CDR3 has 20 residues. Between the trimmed V and J ends, which lost 7 bases and 7 bases, there was a span of 35 bases.

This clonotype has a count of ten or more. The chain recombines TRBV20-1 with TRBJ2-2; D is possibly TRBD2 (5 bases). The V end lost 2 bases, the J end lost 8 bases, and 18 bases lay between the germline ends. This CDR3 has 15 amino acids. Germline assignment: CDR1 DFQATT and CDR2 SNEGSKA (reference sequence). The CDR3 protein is CSARLYTAASGELFF. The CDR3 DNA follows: TGCAGTGCTAGACTATATACAGCGGCATCTGGGGAGCTGTTTTTT.

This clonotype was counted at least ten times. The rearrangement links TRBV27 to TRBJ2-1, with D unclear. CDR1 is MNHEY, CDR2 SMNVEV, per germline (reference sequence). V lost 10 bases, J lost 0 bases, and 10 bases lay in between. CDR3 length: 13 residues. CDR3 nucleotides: TGTGCCACCTCGTTAAGCTCCTACAATGAGCAGTTCTTC. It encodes CATSLSSYNEQFF.

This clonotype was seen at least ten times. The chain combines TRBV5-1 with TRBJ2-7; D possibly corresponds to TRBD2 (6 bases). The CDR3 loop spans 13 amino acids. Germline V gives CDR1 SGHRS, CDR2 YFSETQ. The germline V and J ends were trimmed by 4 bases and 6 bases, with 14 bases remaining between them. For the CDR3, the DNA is TGCGCCAGCAGCCCAGACCGGCGGGGCGAGCAGTACTTC. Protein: CASSPDRRGEQYF.

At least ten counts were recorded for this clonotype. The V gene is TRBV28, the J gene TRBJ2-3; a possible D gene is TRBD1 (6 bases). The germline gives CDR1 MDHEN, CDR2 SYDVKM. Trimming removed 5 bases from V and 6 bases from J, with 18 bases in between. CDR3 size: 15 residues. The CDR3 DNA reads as TGTGCCAGCAGTCCCTCGGACAGCAACAGGGATACGCAGTATTTT. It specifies CASSPSDSNRDTQYF.

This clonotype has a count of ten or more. CDR3: CASSLPPAGTSADTDTQYF. In DNA, the CDR3 is TGTGCCAGCAGTTTACCCCCCGCTGGGACCTCAGCTGACACAGATACGCAGTATTTT. The chain uses TRBV28 and TRBJ2-3; D may be TRBD1 or TRBD2 (5 bases each). Per the germline V gene, CDR1 is MDHEN and CDR2 is SYDVKM. Trimming took off 2 bases at V and 2 bases at J, with 23 bases between the two ends. The CDR3 is 19 residues long. Drawing the rest from reference TRBV28 and TRBJ2-3, the complete variable domain is DVKVTQSSRYLVKRTGEKVFLECVQDMDHENMFWYRQDPGLGLRLIYFSYDVKMKEKGDIPEGYSVSREKKERFSLILESASTNQTSMYLCASSLPPAGTSADTDTQYFGPGTRLTVL.

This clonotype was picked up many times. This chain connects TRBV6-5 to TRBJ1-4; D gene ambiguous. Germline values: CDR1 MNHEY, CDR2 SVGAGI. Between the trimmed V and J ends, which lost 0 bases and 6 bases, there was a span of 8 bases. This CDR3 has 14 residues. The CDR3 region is CASSYSTGYEKLFF. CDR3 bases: TGTGCCAGCAGTTACTCTACTGGCTATGAAAAACTGTTTTTT.

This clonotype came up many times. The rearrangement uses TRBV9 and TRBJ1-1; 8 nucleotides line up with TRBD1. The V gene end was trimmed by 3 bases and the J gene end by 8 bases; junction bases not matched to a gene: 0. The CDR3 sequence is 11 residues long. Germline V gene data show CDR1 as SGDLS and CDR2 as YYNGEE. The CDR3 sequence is CASSGQGEAFF. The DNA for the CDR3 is TGTGCCAGCAGCGGACAGGGGGAAGCTTTCTTT.

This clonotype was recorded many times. CDR3 protein: CASSLHTAAVSGNTIYF. CDR3 sequence (DNA): TGCGCCAGCAGCTTGCATACAGCCGCAGTCTCTGGAAACACCATATATTTT. This chain joins TRBV5-1 and TRBJ1-3; no firm D call. Trimming stripped 1 base from V and 0 bases from J, with 14 bases between. The CDR3 contains 17 residues. Germline V gives CDR1 SGHRS, CDR2 YFSETQ. Full variable domain (remainder filled in from reference TRBV5-1 and TRBJ1-3): KAGVTQTPRYLIKTRGQQVTLSCSPISGHRSVSWYQQTPGQGLQFLFEYFSETQRNKGNFPGRFSGRQFSNSRSEMNVSTLELGDSALYLCASSLHTAAVSGNTIYFGEGSWLTVV.

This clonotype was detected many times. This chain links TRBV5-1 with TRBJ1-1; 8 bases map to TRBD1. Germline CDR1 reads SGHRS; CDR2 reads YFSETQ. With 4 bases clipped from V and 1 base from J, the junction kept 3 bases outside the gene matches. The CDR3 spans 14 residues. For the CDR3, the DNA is TGCGCCAGCAGCACTCAGGGGGCGAACACTGAAGCTTTCTTT. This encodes CASSTQGANTEAFF.

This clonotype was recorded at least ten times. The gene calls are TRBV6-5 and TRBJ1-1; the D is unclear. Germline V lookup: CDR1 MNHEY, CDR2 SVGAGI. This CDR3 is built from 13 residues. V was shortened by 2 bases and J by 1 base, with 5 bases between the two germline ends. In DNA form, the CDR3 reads TGTGCCAGCAGTTACAACAGGAACACTGAAGCTTTCTTT. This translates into CASSYNRNTEAFF.

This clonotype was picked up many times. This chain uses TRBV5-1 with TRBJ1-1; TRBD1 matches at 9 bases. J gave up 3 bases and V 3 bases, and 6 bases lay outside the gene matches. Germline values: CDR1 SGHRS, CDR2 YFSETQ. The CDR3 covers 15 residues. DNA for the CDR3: TGCGCCAGCAGCTGGTCCGGACAGGGGCACACTGAAGCTTTCTTT. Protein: CASSWSGQGHTEAFF.

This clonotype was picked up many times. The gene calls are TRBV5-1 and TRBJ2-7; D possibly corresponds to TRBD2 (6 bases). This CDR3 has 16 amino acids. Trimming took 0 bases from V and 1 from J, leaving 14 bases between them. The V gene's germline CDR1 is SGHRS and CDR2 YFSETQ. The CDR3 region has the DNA TGCGCCAGCAGCTTGGTCTTGTCTAGCGCTTCCTACGAGCAGTACTTC. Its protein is CASSLVLSSASYEQYF.

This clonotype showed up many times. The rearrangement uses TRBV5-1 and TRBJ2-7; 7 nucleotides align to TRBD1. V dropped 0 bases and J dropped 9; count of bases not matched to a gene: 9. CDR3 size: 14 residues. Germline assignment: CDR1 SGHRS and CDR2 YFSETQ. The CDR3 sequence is CASSLGDSSPRQYF. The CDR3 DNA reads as TGCGCCAGCAGCTTGGGGGACAGCTCTCCACGGCAGTACTTC.

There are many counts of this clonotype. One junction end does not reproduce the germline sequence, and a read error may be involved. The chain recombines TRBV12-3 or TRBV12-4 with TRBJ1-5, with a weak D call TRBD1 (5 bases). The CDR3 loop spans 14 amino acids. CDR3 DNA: TGCGCCAGCAGCTTGAGAGGGGGCAATCAGCCCCAGCATTTT. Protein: CASSLRGGNQPQHF.

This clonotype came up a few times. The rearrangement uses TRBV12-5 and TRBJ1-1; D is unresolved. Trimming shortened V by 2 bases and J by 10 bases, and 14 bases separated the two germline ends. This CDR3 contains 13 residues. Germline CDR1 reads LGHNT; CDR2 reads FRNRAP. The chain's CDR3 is CASGLFGWARAFF. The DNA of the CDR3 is TGTGCTAGTGGTTTGTTCGGCTGGGCGCGAGCTTTCTTT.